The rows below give T cell receptor beta chains drawn from one sample of a study of T cell responses to AZD1222 COVID-19 vaccine. Assay: immunoSEQ multiplex PCR; the TCRdb copy retains only in-frame clones and omits some. The table includes about 150,000 clones, 85% to 95% detected once. The sample here was peripheral blood, taken on day 0 of AZD1222 vaccination. The receptors derive from an adult in good health. CDR3s include the opening cysteine and the closing phenylalanine or tryptophan. The D gene is left open where the match is weak. Rows may omit the clone size; those that give it use once, few, many or a size class.

size,J,D,V,DNA,CDR3
once,TRBJ2-3,-,TRBV9,TGTGCCAGCAGCGTAGCTATCGATTCAGATAGCACAGATACGCAGTATTTT,CASSVAIDSDSTDTQYF
-,TRBJ2-2,-,TRBV5-1,TGCGCCAGCAGCGCGGTAGGGACTCCTCCCGGGGAGCTGTTTTTT,CASSAVGTPPGELFF
-,TRBJ2-7,-,TRBV6-5,TGTGCCAGCAGTTACGCCAGGTGGTCCTACGAGCAGTACTTC,CASSYARWSYEQYF
-,TRBJ1-1,-,TRBV4-2,TGTGCCAGCAGCCTGACCCGAGGGGCAGGACCATCGAACACTGAAGCTTTCTTT,CASSLTRGAGPSNTEAFF
-,TRBJ1-2,-,TRBV7-3,TGTGCCAGCAGCTTCGGGGGGAACTATGGCTACACCTTC,CASSFGGNYGYTF
-,TRBJ1-5,-,TRBV12-5,TGTGCTAGTGTCGGGGGGGGTAGCAATCAGCCCCAGCATTTT,CASVGGGSNQPQHF
-,TRBJ2-1,TRBD1,TRBV9,TGTGCCAGCAGCCCCCGGGACAGGGGGAATGAGCAGTTCTTC,CASSPRDRGNEQFF
-,TRBJ2-2,-,TRBV4-3,TGCGCCAGCGAACCGGATCGGGGGAGGTACACCGGGGAGCTGTTTTTT,CASEPDRGRYTGELFF
-,TRBJ2-3,-,TRBV28,TGTGCCACTTTCAAAGGGGGGACACCCAGCACAGATACGCAGTATTTT,CATFKGGTPSTDTQYF
-,TRBJ1-5,-,TRBV19,TGTGCCAGTAGTTACTGGGGAGAGGGAAATCAGCCCCAGCATTTT,CASSYWGEGNQPQHF
-,TRBJ1-1,-,TRBV27,TGTGCCAGCAGCCACACCCAGGGAAGGACTGAAGCTTTCTTT,CASSHTQGRTEAFF
-,TRBJ1-5,-,TRBV6-5,TGTGCCAGCAGCCCCAGACGAGGCAATCAGCCCCAGCATTTT,CASSPRRGNQPQHF
-,TRBJ1-6,-,TRBV3-1/TRBV3-2,TGTGCCAGCAGCCAGGGCAGGGCCAGCTCCTATAATTCACCCCTCCACTTT,CASSQGRASSYNSPLHF
-,TRBJ1-3,-,TRBV7-9,TGTGCCAGCAGCGCACAAGGGAGCTGGGGAAACACCATATATTTT,CASSAQGSWGNTIYF